These 10 T cell receptor beta chains originate from one sample sequenced in a study of beta chain features in type 1 diabetes. Expressed TCRB transcripts were sequenced because the entire RNA isolate underwent reverse transcription. The protocol was immunoSEQ multiplex PCR, while the TCRdb copy is restricted to in-frame clones and leaves out a portion. The table shows over 200,000 clones, with 11% occurring only once. What these receptors recognize is not known. Study observations and caveats: Shorter TCRB CDR3s, moderately but significantly so, marked every one of the four CD4+ subsets in Type 1 diabetes patients.

The specimen sequenced was naive CD4+ T cells from blood. The receptor source for this set is a man aged 30 to 45 with type 1 diabetes.

The table lists this clone with a few counts. This chain links TRBV11-2 with TRBJ1-1; 8 bases map to TRBD1. The CDR3 has 18 amino acids. Germline V gene data show CDR1 as SGHAT and CDR2 as FQNNGV. The ends lost 1 base at V and 1 base at J; junction bases unmatched: 11. In DNA form, the CDR3 reads TGTGCCAGCAGCTTAGGATTAGAGAACAGGGGGAAGAACACTGAAGCTTTCTTT. Protein product: CASSLGLENRGKNTEAFF. Full variable domain (rest looked up from reference TRBV11-2 and TRBJ1-1): EAGVAQSPRYKIIEKRQSVAFWCNPISGHATLYWYQQILGQGPKLLIQFQNNGVVDDSQLPKDRFSAERLKGVDSTLKIQPAKLEDSAVYLCASSLGLENRGKNTEAFFGQGTRLTVV.

V usage is TRBV7-3 and J usage is TRBJ2-5, with D perhaps TRBD2 (5 bases). The germline V gene encodes CDR1 SGHTA and CDR2 FQGTGA. Trimming shortened V by 0 bases and J by 5 bases, and 10 bases separated the two germline ends. This CDR3 region has 14 residues. The CDR3 DNA reads TGTGCCAGCAGCTTAACGGGTCCGGGGGAGACCCAGTACTTC. Translation: CASSLTGPGETQYF.

This clone was seen just once. The rearrangement uses TRBV28 and TRBJ2-3; 9 positions agree with TRBD1. Looked up from germline, CDR1 is MDHEN and CDR2 is SYDVKM. The CDR3 sequence is 16 residues long. V lost 5 bases to trimming and J lost 4 bases; unmatched junction nucleotides: 10. The chain's CDR3 is CASSLQGARGADTQYF. The DNA for the CDR3 is TGTGCCAGCAGTCTACAGGGGGCGAGGGGGGCAGATACGCAGTATTTT. The variable domain in full, completed from reference TRBV28 and TRBJ2-3, reads DVKVTQSSRYLVKRTGEKVFLECVQDMDHENMFWYRQDPGLGLRLIYFSYDVKMKEKGDIPEGYSVSREKKERFSLILESASTNQTSMYLCASSLQGARGADTQYFGPGTRLTVL.

The V call is TRBV30, the J call TRBJ2-7; 7 bases map to TRBD1. Germline V gives CDR1 GTSNPN, CDR2 SVGIG (reference sequence). With V trimmed by 1 base and J by 0 bases, 6 bases remained unmatched. The CDR3 covers 15 residues. This CDR3 reads CAWSGPGTVSYEQYF. The CDR3, as DNA: TGTGCCTGGAGTGGACCCGGGACAGTCTCCTACGAGCAGTACTTC.

The V gene is TRBV7-6, the J gene TRBJ2-3; 8 nucleotides match TRBD1. Germline V CDR1 and CDR2: SGHVS, FNYEAQ. V gave up 1 base and J gave up 7 bases; unmatched junction bases: 1. The CDR3 totals 13 residues. The CDR3 loop is CASSLGTGNTQYF. The CDR3 DNA sequence: TGTGCCAGCAGCTTAGGGACAGGGAATACGCAGTATTTT.

The chain combines TRBV11-2 with TRBJ1-2; 7 positions match TRBD1. The germline CDR1 and CDR2 sequences are SGHAT and FQNNGV. This CDR3 has 15 residues. V lost 5 bases, J lost 3 bases, and 9 bases stayed unmatched. The CDR3 bases are TGTGCCAGCAGCACCTACAGGGGCCGCGACTATGGCTACACCTTC. Translating gives CASSTYRGRDYGYTF.

The J gene is TRBJ1-6, the V gene TRBV2; 9 positions agree with TRBD1. The length of the CDR3 is 17 residues. Per the germline V gene, CDR1 is SNHLY and CDR2 is FYNNEI. J gave up 6 bases and V 1 base, and 7 bases lay outside the gene matches. CDR3 amino acids: CASSEGLGTGTNSPLHF. CDR3 DNA: TGTGCCAGCAGTGAAGGCTTGGGGACAGGGACTAATTCACCCCTCCACTTT.

This clone was observed a few times. This chain connects TRBV7-9 to TRBJ2-1; TRBD1 aligns across 9 bases. The junction had 10 bases not matched to a gene; V was cut back by 5 bases and J by 8 bases. This CDR3 spans 15 amino acids. CDR1 and CDR2 from the germline V gene are SEHNR and FQNEAQ (reference sequence). In DNA, the CDR3 is TGTGCCAGCAGCGCGGGACAGGGACGACTAGATGAGCAGTTCTTC. Its protein product is CASSAGQGRLDEQFF.

V gene TRBV2 combines with J gene TRBJ1-1, with D hard to call. The CDR3 extends over 12 amino acids. Trimming left V 5 bases short and J 0 bases short, with 4 bases between. From germline, CDR1 is SNHLY and CDR2 FYNNEI. The DNA for the CDR3 is TGTGCCAGCAGTTTCATGAACACTGAAGCTTTCTTT. Its protein product is CASSFMNTEAFF.

This clone was detected only a few times. V gene TRBV5-5 combines with J gene TRBJ2-7; D may be TRBD1 (5 bases). The CDR3 covers 13 residues. V lost 5 bases, J lost 1 base, and 10 bases lay in between. Germline CDR1 SGHKS, CDR2 YYEKEE (reference sequence). The CDR3 coding sequence is TGTGCCAGCAGACCTCGACAGTCCTACGAGCAGTACTTC. Its protein product is CASRPRQSYEQYF.